The 27 T cell receptor beta chains below were found in one sample sequenced in a study of shared clonotypes between healthy human individuals (dated by TCRdb to between 2020 and 2021). The method was the immunoSEQ multiplex PCR assay. TCRdb took over this immuneACCESS table, retaining in-frame rearrangements with V and J assigned. Such tables are incomplete; in checked studies, under half of the missing clones stem from an unresolved V gene, and the remainder is unexplained. The sample data list about 2.4 million clones, and approximately 93% of these were observed just once. The top ten constitute 0.36% of the sample. Sequencing used naive CD4+ T cells from PBMCs. This specimen's cell subset or site label, interpreted: CD45RA+ positively selected. These receptors were taken from a man between 18 and 35 years old in good health. Some clones in this sample may be carry-over from other donors' samples.

The chain is built from TRBV5-4 and TRBJ1-4; no reliable D call. Germline assignment: CDR1 SGHNT and CDR2 YYREEE (reference sequence). This CDR3 comprises 16 residues. V was shortened by 2 bases and J by 0 bases, with 11 bases between the two germline ends. CDR3 sequence: CASSLGDFATNEKLFF. CDR3 nucleotide sequence: TGTGCCAGCAGCTTAGGCGATTTCGCAACTAATGAAAAACTGTTTTTT.

The chain has TRBV2 and TRBJ1-2, with D possibly TRBD1 on 6 matching bases. Trimming removed 11 bases at V and 7 bases at J, with 11 bases between. This CDR3 is 10 amino acids long. Germline assignment: CDR1 SNHLY and CDR2 FYNNEI. Here the CDR3 reads CALGGLGYTF. CDR3 in DNA: TGTGCCTTGGGGGGCCTTGGCTACACCTTC.

The V and J genes are TRBV7-2 and TRBJ1-2; a possible D gene is TRBD1 (6 bases). This CDR3 comprises 15 residues. Germline V gene sequence: CDR1 SGHTA, CDR2 FQGNSA. Trimming took 2 bases from V and 3 from J, leaving 13 bases between them. The CDR3 protein is CASSLRTGGDYGYTF. CDR3 in DNA: TGTGCCAGCAGCTTACGCACCGGGGGCGACTATGGCTACACCTTC.

J is TRBJ2-1 and V is TRBV14; TRBD2 is a possible D gene (6 bases). The germline V gene has CDR1 SGHDN and CDR2 FVKESK. Trimming left V 0 bases short and J 5 bases short, with 11 bases between. CDR3 length: 15 residues. Written as DNA, the CDR3 is TGTGCCAGCAGCCAAGATCATTGGGGGGACAATGAGCAGTTCTTC. Translated, it gives CASSQDHWGDNEQFF.

To note about this clone: The identical CDR3 is also encoded by other nucleotide sequences in the sample. This sequence joins TRBV28 and TRBJ2-7; D unresolved. Trimming pared 6 bases from V and 0 bases from J, leaving 9 bases between. Germline V lookup: CDR1 MDHEN, CDR2 SYDVKM. The CDR3 covers 13 residues. The CDR3 DNA is TGTGCCAGCAGCCCCGGATCCTCCTACGAGCAGTACTTC. It translates to CASSPGSSYEQYF. The variable domain in full, completed from reference TRBV28 and TRBJ2-7, reads DVKVTQSSRYLVKRTGEKVFLECVQDMDHENMFWYRQDPGLGLRLIYFSYDVKMKEKGDIPEGYSVSREKKERFSLILESASTNQTSMYLCASSPGSSYEQYFGPGTRLTVT.

The chain combines TRBV7-9 with TRBJ2-5; 8 positions match TRBD2. V shed 2 bases, J shed 3 bases, and the junction held 5 bases outside the gene matches. The CDR3 consists of 15 residues. Germline V gene lookup returns CDR1 SEHNR and CDR2 FQNEAQ (reference sequence). CDR3 residues: CASSLRLAGKETQYF. CDR3 DNA sequence: TGTGCCAGCAGCTTAAGGCTAGCGGGCAAAGAGACCCAGTACTTC.

V usage is TRBV5-4 and J usage is TRBJ2-7; 13 nucleotides align to TRBD2. The germline V gene encodes CDR1 SGHNT and CDR2 YYREEE (reference sequence). The V gene end was trimmed by 1 base and the J gene end by 2 bases; junction bases not matched to a gene: 3. The CDR3 runs to 16 residues. CDR3 nucleotides: TGTGCCAGCAGCTTGTCGGGACTAGCGGGGACCTACGAGCAGTACTTC. Residues: CASSLSGLAGTYEQYF.

The chain uses TRBV25-1 and TRBJ1-5, with 7 bases fitting TRBD1. The germline V gene encodes CDR1 MGHDK and CDR2 SYGVNS. Trimming took 3 bases from V and 7 from J; bases not matched to a gene: 6. The CDR3 sequence is 14 residues long. The CDR3 sequence is CASSDRGVWQPQHF. The CDR3 DNA follows: TGTGCCAGCAGTGACAGGGGGGTTTGGCAGCCCCAGCATTTT. The variable domain in full, completed from reference TRBV25-1 and TRBJ1-5, reads EADIYQTPRYLVIGTGKKITLECSQTMGHDKMYWYQQDPGMELHLIHYSYGVNSTEKGDLSSESTVSRIRTEHFPLTLESARPSHTSQYLCASSDRGVWQPQHFGDGTRLSIL.

Details on this clone: Other DNA sequences within the sample encode an identical CDR3. This chain links TRBV5-1 with TRBJ2-7; 10 positions match TRBD2. Germline assignment: CDR1 SGHRS and CDR2 YFSETQ. The CDR3 has 14 residues. The trim removed 0 bases at V and 4 bases at J, leaving 1 base unmatched. CDR3 DNA: TGCGCCAGCAGCTTGGAACTAGCGGGATACGAGCAGTACTTC. Protein: CASSLELAGYEQYF. The variable domain in full, with the rest retrieved from reference TRBV5-1 and TRBJ2-7, is KAGVTQTPRYLIKTRGQQVTLSCSPISGHRSVSWYQQTPGQGLQFLFEYFSETQRNKGNFPGRFSGRQFSNSRSEMNVSTLELGDSALYLCASSLELAGYEQYFGPGTRLTVT.

This chain connects TRBV11-2 to TRBJ2-7, with D hard to call. V was shortened by 5 bases and J by 0 bases, with 14 bases between the two germline ends. Germline CDR1 is SGHAT and CDR2 is FQNNGV. The CDR3 has 15 amino acids. The DNA of the CDR3 is TGTGCCAGCAGCCGCGCCGAAATTAGCTCCTACGAGCAGTACTTC. Amino acid sequence: CASSRAEISSYEQYF.

The chain couples TRBV7-2 to TRBJ1-5, with D perhaps matching TRBD1 (6 bases). The germline CDR1 and CDR2 sequences are SGHTA and FQGNSA. V gave up 1 base and J gave up 7 bases, with 14 bases separating them. The CDR3 totals 15 residues. CDR3 nucleotide sequence: TGTGCCAGCAGCTTAGGTGGGGGGGCGTACCAGCCCCAGCATTTT. Residues: CASSLGGGAYQPQHF.

This rearrangement joins TRBV12-5 to TRBJ2-3; 10 nucleotides agree with TRBD1. CDR1 is LGHNT, CDR2 FRNRAP, per germline. The CDR3 has 16 residues. With V trimmed by 5 bases and J by 0 bases, 5 bases remained unmatched. CDR3 DNA sequence: TGTGCTAGTGGTAAGGGACAGGGGTTTAGCACAGATACGCAGTATTTT. It is translated as CASGKGQGFSTDTQYF.

The chain uses TRBV5-6 and TRBJ2-1; D may be TRBD2 (6 bases). The germline V gene has CDR1 SGHDT and CDR2 YYEEEE. The CDR3 covers 15 residues. V dropped 3 bases and J dropped 0 bases, with 10 bases sitting between them. The CDR3 DNA reads as TGTGCCAGCAGCTCGGCGGGGAGCTCCTACAATGAGCAGTTCTTC. Amino acid sequence: CASSSAGSSYNEQFF. The entire variable domain, with the rest obtained from reference TRBV5-6 and TRBJ2-1, is as follows: DAGVTQSPTHLIKTRGQQVTLRCSPKSGHDTVSWYQQALGQGPQFIFQYYEEEERQRGNFPDRFSGHQFPNYSSELNVNALLLGDSALYLCASSSAGSSYNEQFFGPGTRLTVL.

Of note for this clone: This sample also contains other DNA sequences that code for the same CDR3. The rearrangement uses TRBV7-3 and TRBJ2-2; D remains unclear. Germline V gene lookup returns CDR1 SGHTA and CDR2 FQGTGA. V gave up 1 base and J gave up 3 bases, with 6 bases separating them. The CDR3 totals 14 residues. The CDR3 sequence is CASSLREYTGELFF. The CDR3 DNA sequence: TGTGCCAGCAGCTTAAGAGAGTACACCGGGGAGCTGTTTTTT.

To note about this clone: Distinct nucleotide sequences in the sample also encode this CDR3. This sequence joins TRBV7-3 and TRBJ1-1, with 9 bases aligning to TRBD1. V lost 5 bases, J lost 3 bases, and 1 base stayed unmatched. The CDR3 has 13 amino acids. In germline, CDR1 is SGHTA, CDR2 FQGTGA. The CDR3 sequence: CASSRDRDTEAFF. Written as DNA, the CDR3 is TGTGCCAGCAGCCGGGACAGGGACACTGAAGCTTTCTTT.

V gene TRBV27 combines with J gene TRBJ1-4, with TRBD1 matching over 9 bases. Trimming removed 4 bases from V and 8 bases from J; junction bases left unmatched: 2. This CDR3 has 13 amino acids. Germline V gene data show CDR1 as MNHEY and CDR2 as SMNVEV (reference sequence). The CDR3 DNA reads as TGTGCCAGCAGTTCGGACAGGGGCGAAAAACTGTTTTTT. Protein sequence: CASSSDRGEKLFF.

This clone was counted only a few times. The rearrangement links TRBV30 to TRBJ1-5; no clear D. The CDR3 has 13 residues. Germline V gene lookup returns CDR1 GTSNPN and CDR2 SVGIG (reference sequence). The CDR3 coding sequence is TGTGCTGCGAACGGGCTTAGCAATCAGCCCCAGCATTTT. Translating gives CAANGLSNQPQHF.

The chain joins TRBV9 to TRBJ2-3, with D possibly being TRBD1 (5 bases). The CDR3 is 12 residues long. The germline CDR1 and CDR2 sequences are SGDLS and YYNGEE. V lost 0 bases, J lost 8 bases, and 7 bases lay in between. Here the CDR3 DNA reads TGTGCCAGCAGCGTAGAGGACACTACGCAGTATTTT. This sequence encodes CASSVEDTTQYF. Supplemented by reference TRBV9 and TRBJ2-3, the full variable domain reads DSGVTQTPKHLITATGQRVTLRCSPRSGDLSVYWYQQSLDQGLQFLIQYYNGEERAKGNILERFSAQQFPDLHSELNLSSLELGDSALYFCASSVEDTTQYFGPGTRLTVL.

This chain uses TRBV18 with TRBJ2-7; possibly TRBD2 for D (5 bases). Trimming stripped 2 bases from V and 6 bases from J, with 17 bases between. Germline V CDR1 and CDR2: KGHSH, LQKENI. The CDR3 extends over 15 amino acids. CDR3 sequence: CASSPGLGSFGEQYF. The CDR3 DNA follows: TGTGCCAGCTCACCAGGTTTGGGGAGTTTTGGCGAGCAGTACTTC.

The J gene is TRBJ2-7, the V gene TRBV30; TRBD1 matches at 7 bases. Trimming cost V 4 bases and J 6 bases; bases outside gene matches: 9. CDR3 length: 13 residues. Germline CDR1 is GTSNPN and CDR2 is SVGIG (reference sequence). The CDR3 loop is CAWNRGLRPEQYF. In DNA form, the CDR3 reads TGTGCCTGGAACAGGGGTCTGAGACCCGAGCAGTACTTC.

The J gene is TRBJ2-5, the V gene TRBV28; TRBD1 matches at 7 bases. CDR1 and CDR2 (germline): MDHEN, SYDVKM. J lost 5 bases, V lost 5 bases, and 8 bases had no gene match. The CDR3 length is 14 residues. For the CDR3, the DNA is TGTGCCAGCAGTCGCGACAGGGTCGTGGAGACCCAGTACTTC. Protein product: CASSRDRVVETQYF. Complete variable domain (other parts from reference TRBV28 and TRBJ2-5): DVKVTQSSRYLVKRTGEKVFLECVQDMDHENMFWYRQDPGLGLRLIYFSYDVKMKEKGDIPEGYSVSREKKERFSLILESASTNQTSMYLCASSRDRVVETQYFGPGTRLLVL.

In this sample, this clone turned up once. The V gene is TRBV18, the J gene TRBJ2-7; D remains ambiguous. With 3 bases removed from V and 2 bases from J, the gap between germline ends came to 11 bases. CDR3 size: 14 residues. Per germline, CDR1 KGHSH and CDR2 LQKENI. The CDR3 loop is CASSPLGSPYEQYF. Here the CDR3 DNA reads TGTGCCAGCTCACCCCTTGGCAGTCCCTACGAGCAGTACTTC.

The chain is built from TRBV19 and TRBJ2-5; 7 bases are a match to TRBD2. The CDR3 is 15 amino acids. Trimming cost V 3 bases and J 7 bases; bases outside gene matches: 11. Germline V gene lookup returns CDR1 LNHDA and CDR2 SQIVND (reference sequence). CDR3 residues: CASSMTAGRPGTQYF. CDR3 DNA sequence: TGTGCCAGTAGTATGACAGCGGGGCGGCCTGGGACCCAGTACTTC.

The V call is TRBV30, the J call TRBJ1-4; maybe TRBD1 (5 bases). V lost 0 bases to trimming and J lost 5 bases, with 13 bases between them. Germline V lookup: CDR1 GTSNPN, CDR2 SVGIG (reference sequence). The CDR3 covers 15 residues. This chain's CDR3 is CAWSVQAGRNEKLFF. CDR3 coding DNA: TGTGCCTGGAGTGTACAGGCAGGGCGCAATGAAAAACTGTTTTTT.

CDR3 region: CASSPRRPSTDTQYF. Written as DNA, the CDR3 is TGTGCCAGCAGTCCCCGGAGGCCCTCGACAGATACGCAGTATTTT. V and J are TRBV27 and TRBJ2-3; D is perhaps TRBD2 (5 bases). V was cut by 5 bases and J by 3 bases, with 15 bases left in between. Germline CDR1 is MNHEY and CDR2 is SMNVEV (reference sequence). This CDR3 spans 15 amino acids.

The chain combines TRBV4-1 with TRBJ1-4, with 9 bases aligning to TRBD1. Trimming at V came to 4 bases and at J to 4 bases, leaving 7 bases not matched to a gene. CDR1 and CDR2 (germline): MGHRA, YSYEKL. The CDR3 is 16 residues long. The CDR3 loop is CASSRDPGQGNEKLFF. The CDR3 DNA follows: TGCGCCAGCAGCCGAGATCCGGGACAGGGTAATGAAAAACTGTTTTTT.

This clone was observed a few times. This sequence joins TRBV27 and TRBJ1-3; D not certain. Germline CDR1 MNHEY, CDR2 SMNVEV (reference sequence). The germline V and J ends were trimmed by 7 bases and 4 bases, with 14 bases remaining between them. The CDR3 consists of 14 residues. The CDR3 protein is CASINSADGNTIYF. CDR3 coding DNA: TGTGCCAGCATCAACTCGGCAGACGGAAACACCATATATTTT.